Below are 3 T cell receptor beta chains sequenced from a single sample in a study of immune cell composition in non-small cell lung cancer. Some clones are missing from TCRdb's copy, which holds only in-frame ones; the method was immunoSEQ multiplex PCR. The sample has 3,200 or so clones; about 80% are singletons. Normal lung was sampled as far from the tumour as possible, at least 3 cm. The source material was non-adjacent lung tissue. The receptors were gathered from a human donor with non-small cell lung cancer.

The rearrangement links TRBV9 to TRBJ2-3, with D perhaps given as TRBD1 or TRBD2 (5 bases each). The germline V and J ends were trimmed by 2 bases and 2 bases, with 15 bases remaining between them. The CDR3 is 16 amino acids. Germline CDR1 is SGDLS and CDR2 is YYNGEE. This CDR3 reads CASSVGTAIITDTQYF. The CDR3 coding sequence is TGTGCCAGCAGCGTTGGGACCGCTATAATCACAGATACGCAGTATTTT.

This clone was counted a single time. The rearrangement joins TRBV18 to TRBJ2-5; no reliable D call. Trimming took off 2 bases at V and 2 bases at J, with 6 bases between the two ends. The CDR3 has 13 residues. In germline, CDR1 is KGHSH, CDR2 LQKENI. This CDR3 is CASSPGWQETQYF. The CDR3 DNA reads as TGTGCCAGCTCACCAGGTTGGCAAGAGACCCAGTACTTC.

The chain uses TRBV10-1 and TRBJ2-7; D is uncertain. CDR1 and CDR2 (germline): WNHNN, SYGVQD (reference sequence). The CDR3 length is 11 residues. V was cut by 8 bases and J by 3 bases, with 8 bases left in between. The CDR3 here is CASSDGYEQYF. The DNA of the CDR3 is TGCGCCAGCTCGGACGGCTACGAGCAGTACTTC.